This T cell receptor beta chain was recorded in a study of blood T cells in healthy people across ages. Study findings and constraints: Comparison with aged donors showed that long-lived donors had more naive CD4+ cells and higher diversity.

Aged roughly 6 to 100, donors were systemically healthy Caucasians from Russia. Then a second PCR, running about 7 to 11 cycles, was carried out with a sample-barcoded 5' primer and a J-beta primer mix. Every single cDNA molecule received a tag from a template-switch adaptor with 12 random nucleotides. TCRdb ran MiXCR on the 5' RACE reads and lists one entry per CDR3 protein. Here the sample spans around 520,000 distinct CDR3 sequences, about 27% being singletons. Comment on this clonotype: Its antigen is unidentified.

This sample also appeared in a second study, on T cells of mothers and their children. This second report adds: Per mother, over 9 million TCR beta CDR3 reads were obtained; per child, around 2.9 million.

Source material: blood. This TCR came from a boy aged 2-9 years in good health.

The DNA for the CDR3 is TGCAGTGCCCAGGGGGGGGGCGTCTACAATGAGCAGTTCTTC. It translates to CSAQGGGVYNEQFF. V is TRBV20-1 and J is TRBJ2-1; D is tentatively TRBD1 or TRBD2 (7 bases each). The CDR3 contains 14 residues. V dropped 6 bases and J dropped 3 bases, with 15 bases sitting between them. CDR1 is DFQATT, CDR2 SNEGSKA, per germline (reference sequence).